A selection of T cell receptor beta chains follows, all from one sample in a study of shared clonotypes between healthy human individuals. TCRdb's table, derived via immunoSEQ multiplex PCR, lists solely in-frame clones and lacks some. The sample carries about 480,000 clones, about three quarters recorded once. Sequencing was carried out using PBMCs. The receptors come from a woman between 40 and 55 years old in good health. Some clones in this sample may be carry-over from other donors' samples. Each CDR3 is given with its conserved first and last residue. A D gene is named only where the DNA matches it firmly. Clone size appears in some rows only: once, few, many, or a class for an expanded clone.

-	16	TRBV4-3	TRBD1	TRBJ1-4	TGCGCCAGCAGCCAAGATATTGGGACAGGGATAGAAAAACTGTTTTTT	CASSQDIGTGIEKLFF
-	15	TRBV11-1	-	TRBJ2-5	TGTGCCAGCAGCAACCTCGACAGCGACGGGGAGACCCAGTACTTC	CASSNLDSDGETQYF
once	13	TRBV14	-	TRBJ2-3	TGTGCCAGCAGCTACGGGATGGCAGATACGCAGTATTTT	CASSYGMADTQYF
once	13	TRBV5-4	-	TRBJ1-2	TGTGCCAGCAGCTTTACAGGAGTAGATGGCTACACCTTC	CASSFTGVDGYTF
few	16	TRBV4-1	-	TRBJ2-3	TGCGCCAGCAGTCTTATGTTACTAGCATTTAGAGATACGCAGTATTTT	CASSLMLLAFRDTQYF
-	13	TRBV9	-	TRBJ2-1	TGTGCCAGCAGCCAGGGACTTGGCAATGAGCAGTTCTTC	CASSQGLGNEQFF
-	12	TRBV7-9	-	TRBJ2-7	TGTGCCAGCAGCCCGGCTACGTTCGAGCAGTACTTC	CASSPATFEQYF
-	14	TRBV7-9	-	TRBJ2-1	TGTGCCAGCAACCAGGGAGCGGAATACAATGAGCAGTTCTTC	CASNQGAEYNEQFF
-	15	TRBV11-1	-	TRBJ1-6	TGTGCCAGCAGCTTAGGAGTCCGGGTGGATTCACCCCTCCACTTT	CASSLGVRVDSPLHF
once	12	TRBV27	-	TRBJ2-5	TGTGCCAGCAGGGGGGCTCAAGAGACCCAGTACTTC	CASRGAQETQYF
-	15	TRBV5-4	TRBD1	TRBJ1-1	TGTGCCAGCAGCTTGGAGGGGGCTGGGGACACTGAAGCTTTCTTT	CASSLEGAGDTEAFF
-	15	TRBV28	TRBD1	TRBJ2-5	TGTGCCAGAAAGTACGGACAGGGTTTCCAAGAGACCCAGTACTTC	CARKYGQGFQETQYF
-	16	TRBV27	TRBD2	TRBJ2-7	TGTGCCAGCAGTTTATCTTCCGGGACTAGCGGCTACGAGCAGTACTTC	CASSLSSGTSGYEQYF
once	15	TRBV18	-	TRBJ2-7	TGTGCCAGCTCACCACGGGGAGCTCTCGTCAACGAGCAGTACTTC	CASSPRGALVNEQYF
-	16	TRBV28	-	TRBJ1-5	TGTGCCAGCAGCTACCACGTGCTGAGAGGGCGTAAGCCCCAGCATTTT	CASSYHVLRGRKPQHF
few	13	TRBV7-9	-	TRBJ2-1	TGTGCCAGCAGCTTAGTTTTGGATAACGAGCAGTTCTTC	CASSLVLDNEQFF
-	18	TRBV5-1	TRBD2	TRBJ2-6	TGCGCCAGCAGCTGGGGACTAGCGGGAGGCTATGGGGCCAACGTCCTGACTTTC	CASSWGLAGGYGANVLTF
-	16	TRBV18	-	TRBJ1-1	TGTGCCAGCCTGGACAGAAACCCCTTGAGTTACACTGAAGCTTTCTTT	CASLDRNPLSYTEAFF
-	18	TRBV28	TRBD2	TRBJ2-1	TGTGCCAGCAGCCTGGGGGGGACCGGGACTAGCGGGAGAAATGAGCAGTTCTTC	CASSLGGTGTSGRNEQFF
-	12	TRBV5-4	-	TRBJ2-1	TGTGCCAGCAGCTTCTGGAACAATGAGCAGTTCTTC	CASSFWNNEQFF
few	12	TRBV29-1	-	TRBJ2-5	TGCAGCGTTGTAAGCAGGGGTGAGACCCAGTACTTC	CSVVSRGETQYF
-	11	TRBV10-2	-	TRBJ2-2	TGCGCCAGCAGAGAGGCCGGGGAGCTGTTTTTT	CASREAGELFF